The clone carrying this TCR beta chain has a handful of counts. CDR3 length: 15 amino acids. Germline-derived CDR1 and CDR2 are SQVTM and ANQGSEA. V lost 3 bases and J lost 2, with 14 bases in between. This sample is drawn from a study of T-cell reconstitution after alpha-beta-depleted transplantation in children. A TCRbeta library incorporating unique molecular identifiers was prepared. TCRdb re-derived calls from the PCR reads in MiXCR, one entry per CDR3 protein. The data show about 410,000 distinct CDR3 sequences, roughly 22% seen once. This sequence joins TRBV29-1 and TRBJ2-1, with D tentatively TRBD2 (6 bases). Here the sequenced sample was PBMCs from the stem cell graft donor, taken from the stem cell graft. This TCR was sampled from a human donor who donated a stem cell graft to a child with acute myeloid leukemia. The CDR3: CSVDRWAGTYNEQFF. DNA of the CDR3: TGCAGCGTTGACCGGTGGGCGGGGACCTACAATGAGCAGTTCTTC.